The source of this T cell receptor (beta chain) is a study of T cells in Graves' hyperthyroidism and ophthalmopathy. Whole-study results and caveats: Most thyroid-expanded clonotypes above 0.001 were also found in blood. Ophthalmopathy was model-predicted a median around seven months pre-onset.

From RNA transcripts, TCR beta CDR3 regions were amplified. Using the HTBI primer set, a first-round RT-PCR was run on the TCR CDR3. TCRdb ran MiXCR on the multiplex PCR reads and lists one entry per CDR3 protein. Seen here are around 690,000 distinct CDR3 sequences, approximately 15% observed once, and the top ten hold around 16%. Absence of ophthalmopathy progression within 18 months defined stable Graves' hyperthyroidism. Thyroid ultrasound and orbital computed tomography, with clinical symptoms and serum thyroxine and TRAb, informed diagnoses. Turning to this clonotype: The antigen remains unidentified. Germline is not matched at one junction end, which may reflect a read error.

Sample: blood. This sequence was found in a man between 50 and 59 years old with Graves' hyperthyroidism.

The DNA of the CDR3 is TGTGCCAGCAGCCACCCGGGCCGCGGACTAGCGGGAGGACAAGAGACCCGGTACTTC. Protein sequence: CASSHPGRGLAGGQETRYF. The chain links TRBV6-2 or TRBV6-3 to TRBJ2-5; 14 positions match TRBD2. This CDR3 has 19 amino acids. The germline CDR1 and CDR2 sequences are MNHEY and SVGEGT.